This TCR beta chain was observed in a study of shared clonotypes between healthy human individuals (TCRdb year 2020). Regarding the study in general: The cohort comprised two women and three men aged 18 to 49 years. To increase sequencing depth and limit assay-specific biases, TCR repertoire library preparation and sequencing were carried out by different laboratories using diverse techniques. Blood TCR repertoires of a handful of healthy adults were deeply sequenced to estimate repertoire size and the extent of clonotype sharing between individuals. Between about 0.9 and 10 billion PBMCs per donor were obtained by leukapheresis. Paper-wide results and their limitations: Because the study included a small number of donors, the genetic and exposure-history diversity represented was limited. Pairwise subsampling led to the expectation that sequencing depth would affect the degree of clonotype sharing among donors. Sampling was restricted to blood, and TCR repertoires in tissues likely differ from the TCR repertoires found in blood.

Turning to this clone: Its antigen remains undetermined. No much larger clone exists at a distance of one base, and base qualities are not known.

The donors were healthy, HIV-negative adults who had no recently reported acute infections or vaccinations. Only Caucasian adults living in Nashville, Tennessee, USA were represented among the donors. For unsorted samples, roughly 91 million PBMCs were counted, and genomic DNA was extracted using the QIAamp DNA Blood Mini kit. Blood was collected by leukapheresis, and PBMCs were isolated by Ficoll-Histopaque density gradient centrifugation and then cryopreserved in liquid nitrogen vapor phase. Using the deep immunoSEQ assay, multiplex PCR amplified TCR CDR3 regions from genomic DNA. Extracted genomic DNA from each cell subset was distributed evenly across all wells of several immunoSEQ 96-well plates, and each plate was treated as a replicate. For unsorted PBMC, roughly 0.3 ug genomic DNA, equal to 30,000 or so T cell genomes, was loaded into each replicate PCR. Ten immunoSEQ deep assay plates were used to sequence the unsorted PBMC genomic DNA. Purified libraries were measured with a Qubit 3.0 fluorometer, size-checked on a Bioanalyzer 2100, and measured again with the KAPA Library Quantification kit. Each immunoSEQ 96-well plate was sequenced on its own single-read 150-cycle Illumina NextSeq 550 flow cell. The study's own analysis went as follows. Because the immunoSEQ output held only junctional sequences and lacked quality scores, the filtering could not match the filtering applied to full-length reads. Sequences were annotated with PyIR, a Python wrapper for IgBLAST v1.9, and V/J genes and CDR3 were assigned using IMGT germline references. Reads were filtered out if the reads had weak V/J assignments (E-value above 1e-6), no CDR3, stop codons, out-of-frame junctions, or ambiguous translated residues. A V3J clonotype was defined by an identical inferred V gene, J gene, and CDR3 amino acid sequence. The percentage overlap between two repertoires was calculated by dividing the number of shared unique clonotypes by the size of the smaller repertoire. RTK rarefaction, the Chao1 estimator, and Recon v2.1 estimates of unobserved clonotypes were used to assess repertoire richness. What TCRdb holds here is the immuneACCESS table cut down to in-frame rearrangements. Part of the clones is not present; checked against another copy, under half of the missing clones reflect an unresolved V gene, and the others are unexplained. That table supplies the V and J calls and clone size; D and trimming were determined from the DNA. Across this sample there are about 520,000 clones, with approximately 80% seen only once. The ten largest make up 12% of the sample.

In the germline V gene, CDR1 corresponds to SGHTA and CDR2 to FQGTGA. Trimming removed 0 bases from V and 0 bases from J, leaving 8 bases between the germline ends. The CDR3 sequence holds 15 residues, the cysteine and phenylalanine included. Left in the record is the CDR3 DNA by itself, 45 bases read in frame from the first base. The chain is encoded by TRBV7-3 joined to TRBJ1-1; TRBD1 is a weak D gene call, 5 bases matching. Sequences were obtained from PBMCs. This TCR derives from a middle-aged woman in good health. Some clones in this sample may be carry-over from other donors' samples. The base sequence is TGTGCCAGCAGCTTAACAAGACAGATGAACACTGAAGCTTTCTTT. This is translated as CASSLTRQMNTEAFF.